This entry lists 10 T cell receptor beta chains sequenced from one sample in a study of T cell responses to AZD1222 COVID-19 vaccine. Assay: immunoSEQ multiplex PCR; the TCRdb copy retains only in-frame clones and omits some. The data hold about 150,000 clones, with about nine tenths observed a single time. The sequencing here drew on peripheral blood, taken on day 0 of AZD1222 vaccination. Receptors were obtained from an adult in good health.

This sequence joins TRBV19 and TRBJ2-2; D is possibly TRBD2 (5 bases). This CDR3 contains 15 residues. V was clipped by 3 bases and J by 9 bases, with 17 bases between them. Germline V lookup: CDR1 LNHDA, CDR2 SQIVND (reference sequence). The DNA for the CDR3 is TGTGCCAGTAGTATCGACGAGGGCAGAGGGCGGGAGCTGTTTTTT. As protein: CASSIDEGRGRELFF.

The CDR3 bases are TGCGCCAGCAGCTTGGATGGGGGACCCACTGAAGCTTTCTTT. Its protein product is CASSLDGGPTEAFF. The chain carries TRBV5-1 and TRBJ1-1, with D possibly TRBD1 on 5 matching bases. V dropped 0 bases and J dropped 4 bases, with 10 bases sitting between them. CDR1 is SGHRS, CDR2 YFSETQ, per germline. This CDR3 contains 14 residues.

V usage is TRBV6-1 and J usage is TRBJ1-4; 10 bases map to TRBD1. CDR1 is MNHNS and CDR2 is SASEGT in the germline V gene. There are 17 residues in the CDR3. Losses at the gene ends were 3 bases for V and 7 bases for J; bases not matched to a gene: 11. This chain's CDR3 is CASSELIRGTGAEKLFF. CDR3 bases: TGTGCCAGCAGTGAGCTTATTAGGGGGACAGGGGCTGAAAAACTGTTTTTT.

This chain links TRBV19 with TRBJ2-2; TRBD2 matches 13 bases. The trim removed 10 bases at V and 2 bases at J, leaving 10 bases unmatched. Germline assignment: CDR1 LNHDA and CDR2 SQIVND (reference sequence). The CDR3 covers 17 residues. CDR3 DNA sequence: TGTGCCACTCCCTCGACTAGCGGGGGGACCAACACCGGGGAGCTGTTTTTT. Translation: CATPSTSGGTNTGELFF.

This clone occurred a few times. The chain links TRBV4-1 to TRBJ2-3; the D is unclear. CDR3 length: 16 residues. The germline CDR1 and CDR2 sequences are MGHRA and YSYEKL. Trimming cost V 7 bases and J 2 bases, with 19 bases left between them. CDR3 sequence: CASTPNGGSNTDTQYF. DNA for the CDR3: TGCGCCAGCACCCCTAACGGCGGCTCCAACACAGATACGCAGTATTTT.

At least ten counts were recorded for this clone. The chain is built from TRBV19 and TRBJ2-3; 10 nucleotides agree with TRBD1. Germline V gene lookup returns CDR1 LNHDA and CDR2 SQIVND (reference sequence). The V gene end was trimmed by 4 bases and the J gene end by 5 bases; junction bases not matched to a gene: 9. The CDR3 spans 16 residues. In DNA, the CDR3 is TGTGCCAGTAGTACCGGACAGGGGGGTCCTGGAGATACGCAGTATTTT. It translates to CASSTGQGGPGDTQYF.

The V and J genes are TRBV12-3 or TRBV12-4 and TRBJ1-4; D not resolved. The CDR3 is 12 residues long. Trimming cost V 6 bases and J 5 bases, with 7 bases left between them. The CDR3, as DNA: TGTGCCAGCAGGGCGTTCAATGAAAAACTGTTTTTT. It translates to CASRAFNEKLFF.

The gene calls are TRBV9 and TRBJ1-2; a weak D match, TRBD1 (6 bases). CDR1 and CDR2 from the germline V gene are SGDLS and YYNGEE. Trimming took off 4 bases at V and 3 bases at J, with 16 bases between the two ends. The length of the CDR3 is 15 residues. Here the CDR3 DNA reads TGTGCCAGCAGCCCTAGGGGGGCTGGGGACTATGGCTACACCTTC. Its translation is CASSPRGAGDYGYTF.

This rearrangement joins TRBV5-1 to TRBJ1-3; D may be TRBD1 (6 bases). CDR3 size: 15 residues. Germline CDR1 and CDR2: SGHRS and YFSETQ. Between the trimmed V and J ends, which lost 4 bases and 2 bases, there was a span of 13 bases. This chain's CDR3 is CASSRLGTTGNTIYF. The CDR3 DNA is TGCGCCAGCAGCCGACTGGGGACAACTGGAAACACCATATATTTT.

This chain joins TRBV7-2 and TRBJ2-5, with 8 bases identical to TRBD2. J lost 4 bases, V lost 1 base, and 8 bases had no gene match. The germline gives CDR1 SGHTA, CDR2 FQGNSA. CDR3 length equals 16 residues. CDR3 nucleotides: TGTGCCAGCAGCTTAGGAATGGGCGGGGGGAGAGAGACCCAGTACTTC. Residues: CASSLGMGGGRETQYF.